This T cell receptor (beta chain) emerged from a study of T cell responses to AZD1222 COVID-19 vaccine. Study results and caveats: Only a handful of AZD1222 recipients, six or seven in all, had baseline seropositivity. The study found vaccine-associated CD4 TCRs spanning spike, dominant at 160-218 and 743-854. Repertoires were obtained only post-peak T cell response. Most donors were white British, females outnumbered males, and clonal diversity was possibly underestimated.

Trimming at V came to 2 bases and at J to 7 bases, leaving 18 bases not matched to a gene. In germline, CDR1 is MDHEN, CDR2 SYDVKM. CDR3 length: 19 amino acids. The protocol was immunoSEQ multiplex PCR, while the TCRdb copy is restricted to in-frame clones and leaves out a portion. The sample records over 110,000 clones, just under 95% being singletons. Note on this clone: Its antigen is unidentified.

The starting material was peripheral blood, obtained after recovery from COVID-19. J is TRBJ2-1 and V is TRBV28, with 9 positions matching TRBD2. The TCR originated in an adult who had recovered from COVID-19. The CDR3 reads CASSLTYEGGRAQGNEQFF. CDR3 DNA: TGTGCCAGCAGTTTAACATACGAGGGCGGGAGGGCCCAGGGGAATGAGCAGTTCTTC.